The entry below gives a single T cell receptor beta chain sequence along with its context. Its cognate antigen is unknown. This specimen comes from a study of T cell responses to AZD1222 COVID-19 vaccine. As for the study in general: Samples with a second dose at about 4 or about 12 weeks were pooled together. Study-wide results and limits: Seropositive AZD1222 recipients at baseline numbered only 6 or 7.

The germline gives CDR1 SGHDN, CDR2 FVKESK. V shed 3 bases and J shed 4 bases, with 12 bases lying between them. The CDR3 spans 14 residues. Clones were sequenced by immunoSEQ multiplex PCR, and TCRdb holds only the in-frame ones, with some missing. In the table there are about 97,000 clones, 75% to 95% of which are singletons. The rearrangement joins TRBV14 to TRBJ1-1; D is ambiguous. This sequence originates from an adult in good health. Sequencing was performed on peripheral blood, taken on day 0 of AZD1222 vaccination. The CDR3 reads CASSQSPGSTEAFF. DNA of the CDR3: TGTGCCAGCAGCCAGTCACCGGGGAGCACTGAAGCTTTCTTT. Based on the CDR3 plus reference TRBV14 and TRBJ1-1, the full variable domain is EAGVTQFPSHSVIEKGQTVTLRCDPISGHDNLYWYRRVMGKEIKFLLHFVKESKQDESGMPNNRFLAERTGGTYSTLKVQPAELEDSGVYFCASSQSPGSTEAFFGQGTRLTVV.